The 14 T cell receptor beta chains in this list originate from one sample, sequenced in a study of blood T cell repertoires in COVID-19 (TCRdb year 2020). Receptor libraries were prepared by the immunoSEQ multiplex PCR assay. Not all clones reach the TCRdb copy of this immuneACCESS table, which keeps in-frame sequences only. Checked studies attribute under half of the gap to unresolved V genes and leave the rest unexplained. The table for this sample lists a few hundred thousand clones; 80% to 90% of them were counted only once. The ten biggest clones cover about a tenth of the sample. What was sequenced was PBMCs or T cells enriched from blood (not recorded which). The receptor set was obtained from a man aged 35 to 55 who had recovered from COVID-19.

This clone came up a few times. As DNA, the CDR3 is TGTGCCAGTAGTCCAGGACAGGGGGCATTTAGCAATCAGCCCCAGCATTTT. This translates into CASSPGQGAFSNQPQHF. The J gene is TRBJ1-5, the V gene TRBV19, with 11 bases lining up with TRBD1. The CDR3 contains 17 residues. From germline, CDR1 is LNHDA and CDR2 SQIVND (reference sequence). V lost 5 bases, J lost 0 bases, and 6 bases stayed unmatched.

The chain couples TRBV11-2 to TRBJ2-3; the match to TRBD2 covers 10 bases. The junction had 8 bases not matched to a gene; V was cut back by 3 bases and J by 2 bases. This CDR3 contains 17 residues. Germline CDR1 SGHAT, CDR2 FQNNGV. DNA of the CDR3: TGTGCCAGCAGCTTTCGGCCTAGCGGGGGATACACAGATACGCAGTATTTT. It is translated as CASSFRPSGGYTDTQYF. Drawing the rest from reference TRBV11-2 and TRBJ2-3, the complete variable domain is EAGVAQSPRYKIIEKRQSVAFWCNPISGHATLYWYQQILGQGPKLLIQFQNNGVVDDSQLPKDRFSAERLKGVDSTLKIQPAKLEDSAVYLCASSFRPSGGYTDTQYFGPGTRLTVL.

The chain carries TRBV7-9 and TRBJ1-5; D is undetermined. V lost 5 bases, J lost 1 base, and 6 bases lay in between. Germline CDR1 is SEHNR and CDR2 is FQNEAQ (reference sequence). This CDR3 comprises 13 residues. CDR3 DNA sequence: TGTGCCAGCAGCCCACAGAGCAATCAGCCCCAGCATTTT. This gives the protein CASSPQSNQPQHF.

The chain employs TRBV11-3 and TRBJ2-7, with no clear D. Germline V gene lookup returns CDR1 SGHNT and CDR2 YENEEA. The CDR3 extends over 13 amino acids. V lost 3 bases to trimming and J lost 0 bases, with 6 bases between them. DNA for the CDR3: TGTGCCAGCAGCTTCGCCTACTCCTACGAGCAGTACTTC. It encodes CASSFAYSYEQYF.

This clone was found a few times. The J gene is TRBJ1-2, the V gene TRBV7-8; tentative D call: TRBD1 (6 bases). The germline gives CDR1 SGHVS, CDR2 FQNEAQ. The V end lost 5 bases, the J end lost 7 bases, and 17 bases lay between the germline ends. The CDR3 has 14 amino acids. CDR3 loop: CASSPARGMGGYTF. For the CDR3, the DNA is TGTGCCAGCAGCCCCGCCAGGGGAATGGGTGGCTACACCTTC.

The CDR3 sequence: CASSRLTGTGNYNEQFF. The CDR3, as DNA: TGTGCCAGCAGCCGATTAACCGGGACAGGGAACTACAATGAGCAGTTCTTC. J is TRBJ2-1 and V is TRBV5-4; 9 bases are a match to TRBD1. J lost 3 bases, V lost 4 bases, and 11 bases had no gene match. Germline V gene sequence: CDR1 SGHNT, CDR2 YYREEE (reference sequence). The CDR3 consists of 17 residues.

The rearrangement uses TRBV7-7 and TRBJ2-5; the D gene is possibly TRBD2 (7 bases). CDR1 is SSHAT, CDR2 FNYEAQ, per germline (reference sequence). Trimming cost V 10 bases and J 5 bases, with 14 bases left between them. CDR3 length: 12 residues. DNA for the CDR3: TGTGCCACGGGGGGCACCAGGGAGACCCAGTACTTC. This codes for CATGGTRETQYF. Filled out from reference TRBV7-7 and TRBJ2-5, the complete variable domain reads GAGVSQSPRYKVTKRGQDVTLRCDPISSHATLYWYQQALGQGPEFLTYFNYEAQPDKSGLPSDRFSAERPEGSISTLTIQRTEQRDSAMYRCATGGTRETQYFGPGTRLLVL.

The rearrangement links TRBV15 to TRBJ1-2; D ambiguous. CDR1 is LNHNV, CDR2 YYDKDF, per germline (reference sequence). This CDR3 has 17 amino acids. Trimming shortened V by 3 bases and J by 8 bases, and 25 bases separated the two germline ends. The DNA for the CDR3 is TGTGCCACCAGCAGCAGTACAGACCTCCTCTCACCGAGCGGCTACACCTTC. This translates into CATSSSTDLLSPSGYTF.

The chain links TRBV28 to TRBJ2-7; possible D gene TRBD1, 7 bases. Germline V gives CDR1 MDHEN, CDR2 SYDVKM. CDR3 length equals 16 residues. The ends were cut back, 7 bases at V and 0 bases at J, with 19 bases in the middle. The CDR3 region is CASTRTGGGRSYEQYF. CDR3 in DNA: TGTGCCAGCACCCGGACAGGAGGGGGCCGCTCCTACGAGCAGTACTTC.

Many counts were recorded for this clone. The chain recombines TRBV4-2 with TRBJ2-5, with 7 positions matching TRBD2. The CDR3 sequence is 15 residues long. Per germline, CDR1 LGHNA and CDR2 YNFKEQ. The junction had 4 bases not matched to a gene; V was cut back by 0 bases and J by 3 bases. The DNA of the CDR3 is TGTGCCAGCAGCCAAGAGACTAGCTCGAAAGAGACCCAGTACTTC. Protein sequence: CASSQETSSKETQYF.

This clone was detected only once. Within the sample, other DNA sequences also encode this same CDR3. The chain joins TRBV5-5 to TRBJ2-5; 11 bases are a match to TRBD2. The CDR3 sequence is 16 residues long. V lost 4 bases and J lost 4; bases outside the gene matches: 9. Germline-derived CDR1 and CDR2 are SGHKS and YYEKEE (reference sequence). CDR3 DNA: TGTGCCAGCAGCCATACCGTAGCGGGAGGGGTAGAGACCCAGTACTTC. It codes for CASSHTVAGGVETQYF.

The chain links TRBV6-9 to TRBJ1-1, with 7 bases lining up with TRBD1. Trimming removed 2 bases from V and 2 bases from J; junction bases left unmatched: 8. There are 16 residues in the CDR3. Germline values: CDR1 MNHGY, CDR2 SVAAGI. The CDR3 nucleotides are TGTGCCAGCAGTTATCGTTCAACAGGGGTTAACACTGAAGCTTTCTTT. It translates to CASSYRSTGVNTEAFF.

The rearrangement joins TRBV15 to TRBJ1-5; no definite D call. The CDR3 runs to 12 residues. V was shortened by 8 bases and J by 6 bases, with 11 bases between the two germline ends. Per germline, CDR1 LNHNV and CDR2 YYDKDF (reference sequence). DNA for the CDR3: TGTGCCACCGGGCAATTAGGTCAGCCCCAGCATTTT. This translates into CATGQLGQPQHF.

J is TRBJ2-7 and V is TRBV2; 11 nucleotides line up with TRBD1. The CDR3 runs to 15 residues. Germline loops: CDR1 SNHLY, CDR2 FYNNEI. V shed 5 bases, J shed 5 bases, and the junction held 8 bases outside the gene matches. DNA of the CDR3: TGTGCCAGCAGTTCACTTCCGGGACAGGGGGACGAGCAGTACTTC. This translates into CASSSLPGQGDEQYF.